What follows describes a single TCR beta chain. Its antigen is not identified. Time point meaning: pretreatment peripheral blood. Germline V gene data show CDR1 as SGHRS and CDR2 as YFSETQ. This CDR3 comprises 15 residues. The V and J ends lost 4 bases and 6 bases respectively, with 17 bases between them. The data originate from a study of PD-L1 blockade in urothelial cancer. The overall study: Enrolled patients had been treated previously with 0 to 3 chemotherapy regimens. Blood was evaluated 3 weeks (second dose) and 6 weeks after therapy began.

Sequenced by immunoSEQ multiplex PCR; TCRdb stores in-frame clones only, minus some. The sample yields 100,000 to 150,000 clones, roughly 83% seen once. Study-wide results and limits: Having blood TCR clonality under the median before treatment predicted better survival.

The chain joins TRBV5-1 to TRBJ2-1, with D possibly TRBD1 on 5 matching bases. This sequence originates from a man between 50 and 59 years old with urothelial cancer. Sequences were derived from PBMCs, sampled around atezolizumab (anti-PD-L1) treatment. CDR3 in DNA: TGCGCCAGCAGCCCCGTAGCCAGGGATGGCAATGAGCAGTTCTTC. Protein product: CASSPVARDGNEQFF. The variable domain in full, with the rest retrieved from reference TRBV5-1 and TRBJ2-1, is KAGVTQTPRYLIKTRGQQVTLSCSPISGHRSVSWYQQTPGQGLQFLFEYFSETQRNKGNFPGRFSGRQFSNSRSEMNVSTLELGDSALYLCASSPVARDGNEQFFGPGTRLTVL.